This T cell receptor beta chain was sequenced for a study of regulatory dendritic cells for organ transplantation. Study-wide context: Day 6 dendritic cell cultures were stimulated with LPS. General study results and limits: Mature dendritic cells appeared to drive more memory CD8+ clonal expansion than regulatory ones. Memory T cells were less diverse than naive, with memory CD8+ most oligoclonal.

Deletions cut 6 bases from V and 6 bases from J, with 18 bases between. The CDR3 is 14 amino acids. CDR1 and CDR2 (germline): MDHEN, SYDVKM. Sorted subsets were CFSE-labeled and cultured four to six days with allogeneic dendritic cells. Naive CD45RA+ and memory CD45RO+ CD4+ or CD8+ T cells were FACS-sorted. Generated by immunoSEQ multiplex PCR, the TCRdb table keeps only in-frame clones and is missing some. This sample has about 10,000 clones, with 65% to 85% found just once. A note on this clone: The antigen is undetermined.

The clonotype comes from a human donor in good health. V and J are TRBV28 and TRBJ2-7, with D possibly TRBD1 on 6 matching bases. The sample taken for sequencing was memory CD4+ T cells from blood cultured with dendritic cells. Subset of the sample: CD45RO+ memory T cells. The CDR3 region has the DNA TGTGCCAGCAGCAGGGGCAGTACCCTTGGCGAGCAGTACTTC. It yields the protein CASSRGSTLGEQYF.